Listed below are T cell receptor beta chains from one sample, sequenced in a study of blood T cell repertoires in COVID-19. Using immunoSEQ multiplex PCR, the repertoire was profiled, and TCRdb retains in-frame clones only, with some absent. Among 150,000 to 200,000 clones, about 88% were seen once, and the ten largest hold less than 5.5%. What was sequenced was peripheral blood. These receptors were taken from a human donor in a cohort sampled during active COVID-19. CDR3s include the opening cysteine and the closing phenylalanine or tryptophan. A D gene is named only where the DNA matches it firmly. Clone size appears in some rows only: once, few, many, or a class for an expanded clone.

TRBJ1-5,TRBV5-5,TRBD1,NA,CASSLGQQGLGNQPQHF,TGTGCCAGCAGCTTGGGGCAACAGGGGTTGGGCAATCAGCCCCAGCATTTT
TRBJ2-5,TRBV5-1,TRBD1,NA,CASSLEGQGKETQYF,TGCGCCAGCAGCTTGGAGGGACAGGGGAAAGAGACCCAGTACTTC
TRBJ1-1,TRBV2,NA,NA,CASSEVEGTEAFF,TGTGCCAGCAGTGAAGTGGAGGGCACTGAAGCTTTCTTT
TRBJ1-2,TRBV5-1,TRBD1,once,CASSVTGFGYTF,TGCGCCAGCAGCGTGACAGGGTTTGGCTACACCTTC
TRBJ2-3,TRBV2,NA,few,CASSGREYTDTQYF,TGTGCCAGCTCCGGGCGGGAATACACAGATACGCAGTATTTT
TRBJ2-4,TRBV19,TRBD2,few,CASRSGGTSGKYGHIQYF,TGTGCCAGTCGGAGTGGAGGGACTAGCGGGAAATACGGGCACATTCAGTACTTC
TRBJ2-1,TRBV15,NA,NA,CATSRARGAQATEQFF,TGTGCCACCAGCAGAGCTCGGGGAGCCCAGGCCACTGAGCAGTTCTTC
TRBJ2-7,TRBV9,TRBD2,NA,CASSVGTSGTYEQYF,TGTGCCAGCAGCGTAGGGACTAGCGGGACCTACGAGCAGTACTTC
TRBJ2-1,TRBV11-2,TRBD2,NA,CASSRQTSVSSYNEQFF,TGTGCCAGCAGCCGACAGACTAGCGTAAGCTCCTACAATGAGCAGTTCTTC
TRBJ2-7,TRBV5-4,TRBD1,NA,CASSQDRSSYEQYF,TGTGCCAGCAGCCAGGACAGGAGCTCCTACGAGCAGTACTTC
TRBJ1-2,TRBV19,TRBD1,NA,CATEPIQGFGYGYTF,TGTGCCACCGAACCTATACAGGGGTTTGGCTATGGCTACACCTTC
TRBJ2-1,TRBV27,TRBD2,NA,CASSRGTSGSYNEQFF,TGTGCCAGCAGTAGAGGGACTAGCGGCTCCTACAATGAGCAGTTCTTC
TRBJ2-3,TRBV5-1,TRBD2,NA,CASSTVAGGTDTQYF,TGCGCCAGCAGCACGGTAGCGGGGGGCACAGATACGCAGTATTTT
TRBJ2-5,TRBV5-4,NA,NA,CASSREYRVETQYF,TGTGCCAGCAGCAGGGAATACAGGGTCGAGACCCAGTACTTC
TRBJ2-3,TRBV27,TRBD2,NA,CASSSRQTLLVLAGYTDTQYF,TGTGCCAGCAGTTCCAGACAGACTCTCTTGGTTCTAGCGGGGTACACAGATACGCAGTATTTT
TRBJ2-1,TRBV29-1,TRBD2,many,CSVEGTSGVTHNEQFF,TGCAGCGTTGAAGGGACTAGCGGGGTGACCCACAATGAGCAGTTCTTC
TRBJ1-4,TRBV2,TRBD1,once,CASSDPPRGLGKLFF,TGTGCCAGCAGCGACCCCCCCAGGGGGTTGGGGAAACTGTTTTTT
TRBJ2-7,TRBV7-2,TRBD1,few,CASSSRTGAYEQYF,TGTGCCAGCAGCTCCCGGACAGGGGCGTACGAGCAGTACTTC
TRBJ2-7,TRBV5-6,TRBD1,NA,CASSFNARGKASEQYF,TGTGCCAGCAGCTTTAATGCCAGGGGGAAGGCGAGCGAGCAGTACTTC